The 8 T cell receptor beta chains below come from one sample, sequenced in a study of technical replicates of blood from several donors (TCRdb year 2017). To prepare the library, the immunoSEQ multiplex PCR assay was applied. Imported from immuneACCESS, the table was reduced by TCRdb to in-frame sequences with V and J called. These copies leave out some clones; in studies compared against another copy, an unresolved V gene accounts for under half, and the cause of the remainder is not known. The sample table holds around 79,000 clones, of which under 95% were seen once. The top ten clonotypes cover about 0.25% of the sample. The sequenced sample was T cells isolated from PBMCs. Source of these receptors: a human donor in good health.

The chain is built from TRBV27 and TRBJ2-5, with 8 bases matching TRBD1. Trimming took 9 bases from V and 0 from J; bases not matched to a gene: 3. The CDR3 has 13 residues. Germline CDR1 is MNHEY and CDR2 is SMNVEV (reference sequence). CDR3 bases: TGTGCCAGACTGACAGGGGACCAAGAGACCCAGTACTTC. This sequence encodes CARLTGDQETQYF.

This chain joins TRBV11-2 and TRBJ2-7, with D tentatively TRBD1 (5 bases). Germline CDR1 is SGHAT and CDR2 is FQNNGV. This CDR3 has 13 amino acids. Trimming took 2 bases from V and 7 from J, leaving 12 bases between them. CDR3 DNA: TGTGCCAGCAGCTTAAATAGGGGCTTGGAGCAGTACTTC. Translated: CASSLNRGLEQYF.

This sequence joins TRBV6-5 and TRBJ1-2; 7 bases line up with TRBD1. Looked up from germline, CDR1 is MNHEY and CDR2 is SVGAGI. Unmatched junction bases numbered 8, after V lost 7 bases and J lost 0 bases. The CDR3 loop spans 15 amino acids. As DNA, the CDR3 is TGTGCCAGCAACTCCGGGACAGCTACTAACTATGGCTACACCTTC. Amino acids: CASNSGTATNYGYTF.

The chain carries TRBV11-2 and TRBJ2-2; 8 bases align to TRBD2. This CDR3 contains 16 residues. With V trimmed by 3 bases and J by 4 bases, 7 bases remained unmatched. Germline V gives CDR1 SGHAT, CDR2 FQNNGV. CDR3 amino acids: CASSLDGGVLTGELFF. The CDR3, as DNA: TGTGCCAGCAGCTTGGACGGGGGGGTTCTCACCGGGGAGCTGTTTTTT.

The V and J genes are TRBV19 and TRBJ2-7; D unclear. Germline V lookup: CDR1 LNHDA, CDR2 SQIVND (reference sequence). V gave up 7 bases and J gave up 0 bases, with 7 bases separating them. The length of the CDR3 is 12 residues. The CDR3: CASMSSSYEQYF. CDR3 bases: TGTGCCAGTATGTCTAGCTCCTACGAGCAGTACTTC.

J is TRBJ1-1 and V is TRBV28, with 11 positions matching TRBD1. CDR1 and CDR2 (germline): MDHEN, SYDVKM. CDR3 length equals 16 residues. Losses at the gene ends were 6 bases for V and 7 bases for J; bases not matched to a gene: 13. CDR3 sequence (DNA): TGTGCCAGCAGGGGGACAGGGGGGACCAAACTTCTTGAAGCTTTCTTT. This encodes CASRGTGGTKLLEAFF.

The genes are TRBV30 and TRBJ1-2; 9 bases align to TRBD1. From germline, CDR1 is GTSNPN and CDR2 SVGIG (reference sequence). J was trimmed by 2 bases and V by 1 base; bases with no gene match: 2. This CDR3 is 14 amino acids long. The CDR3 loop reads CAWSAGQGNYGYTF. The CDR3 region has the DNA TGTGCCTGGAGTGCCGGACAGGGGAACTATGGCTACACCTTC.

The chain links TRBV2 to TRBJ2-7; 10 bases match TRBD1. Germline CDR1 SNHLY, CDR2 FYNNEI. CDR3 length: 15 residues. J was trimmed by 6 bases and V by 10 bases; bases with no gene match: 15. The CDR3: CATTSGQGMIGEQYF. The CDR3 region has the DNA TGTGCCACCACTTCGGGACAGGGGATGATCGGCGAGCAGTACTTC.